Sequencing of this T cell receptor beta chain was carried out in a study of cytomegalovirus exposure and HLA in healthy donors. V was clipped by 1 base and J by 6 bases, with 15 bases between them. CDR3 length equals 15 residues. The germline V gene has CDR1 LGHNA and CDR2 YSLEER. PCR involved 60 Vbeta and 13 Jbeta primers. Using immunoSEQ multiplex PCR, the repertoire was profiled, and TCRdb retains in-frame clones only, with some absent. The repertoire has some 150,000 clones, more than 80% of them found once; the top ten carry over 10%. The sample was PBMCs. The rearrangement uses TRBV4-3 and TRBJ1-2; D call uncertain. The sequence was collected from a woman aged 50 to 60 in good health and CMV-seronegative. CDR3 in amino acids: CASSQVDKGGNGYTF. CDR3 nucleotides: TGCGCCAGCAGCCAAGTCGATAAGGGAGGCAATGGCTACACCTTC.